This TCR beta chain was identified during a study of blood T cells in healthy people across ages. Germline CDR1 and CDR2: SNHLY and FYNNEI. Unmatched junction bases numbered 3, after V lost 6 bases and J lost 3 bases. The CDR3 covers 13 residues. In this sample, this clonotype turned up a few times. With a J-beta primer mix and a sample-barcoded 5' primer, a second PCR ran roughly 6 to 11 cycles. Each CDR3 protein is one row after TCRdb ran MiXCR on the 5' RACE reads. The sample includes 1.4 million or so distinct CDR3 sequences, approximately 42% of them seen just once. Sample: blood. The receptor comes from a young woman in good health. The rearrangement joins TRBV2 to TRBJ2-7; 9 positions agree with TRBD1. The CDR3 loop reads CASRGTGLYEQYF. Here the CDR3 DNA reads TGTGCCAGCAGGGGGACAGGGCTCTACGAGCAGTACTTC.